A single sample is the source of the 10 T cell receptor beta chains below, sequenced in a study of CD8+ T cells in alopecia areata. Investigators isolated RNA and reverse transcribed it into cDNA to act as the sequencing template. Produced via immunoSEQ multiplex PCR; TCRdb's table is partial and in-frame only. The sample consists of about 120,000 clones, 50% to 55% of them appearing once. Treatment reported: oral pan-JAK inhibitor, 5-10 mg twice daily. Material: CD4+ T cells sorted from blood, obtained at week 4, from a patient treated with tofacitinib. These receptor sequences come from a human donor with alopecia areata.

The CDR3 DNA sequence: TGTGCCTGGAGAGCTAAGCCGGGGACAGCAAATCAGCCCCAGCATTTT. It is translated as CAWRAKPGTANQPQHF. The chain has TRBV30 and TRBJ1-5; 7 bases map to TRBD1. The V segment lost 3 bases and the J segment 4 bases; nucleotides outside the gene matches: 12. This CDR3 is built from 16 residues. CDR1 and CDR2 (germline): GTSNPN, SVGIG (reference sequence).

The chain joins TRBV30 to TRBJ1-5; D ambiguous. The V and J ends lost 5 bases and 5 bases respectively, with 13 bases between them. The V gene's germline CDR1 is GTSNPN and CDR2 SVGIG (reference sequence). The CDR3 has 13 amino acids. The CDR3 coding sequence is TGTGCCTGGGACGCAGGTGCGCATCAGCCCCAGCATTTT. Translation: CAWDAGAHQPQHF.

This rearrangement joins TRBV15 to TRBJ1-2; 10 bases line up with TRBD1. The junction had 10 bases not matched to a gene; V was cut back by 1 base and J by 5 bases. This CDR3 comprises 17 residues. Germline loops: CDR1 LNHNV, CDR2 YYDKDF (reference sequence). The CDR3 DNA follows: TGTGCCACCAGCAGAGGGACGACAGGGGGCGGTCTTTATGGCTACACCTTC. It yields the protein CATSRGTTGGGLYGYTF.

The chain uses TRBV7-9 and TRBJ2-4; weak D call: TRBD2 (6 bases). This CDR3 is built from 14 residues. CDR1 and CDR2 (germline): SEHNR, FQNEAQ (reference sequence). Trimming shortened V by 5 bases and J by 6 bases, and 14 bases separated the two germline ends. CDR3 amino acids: CASSPSTSLNIQYF. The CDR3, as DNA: TGTGCCAGCAGCCCTTCCACTAGCTTAAACATTCAGTACTTC.

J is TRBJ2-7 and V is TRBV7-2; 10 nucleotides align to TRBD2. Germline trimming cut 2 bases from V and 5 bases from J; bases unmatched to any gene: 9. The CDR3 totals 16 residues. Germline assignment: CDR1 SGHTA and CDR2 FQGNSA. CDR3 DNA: TGTGCCAGCAGCTTAACTCCTAGCGGGAGTAGGAACGAGCAGTACTTC. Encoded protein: CASSLTPSGSRNEQYF.

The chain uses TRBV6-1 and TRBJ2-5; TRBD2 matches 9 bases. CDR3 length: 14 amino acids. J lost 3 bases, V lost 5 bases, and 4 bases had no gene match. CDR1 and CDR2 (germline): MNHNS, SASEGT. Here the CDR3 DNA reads TGTGCCAGCAGTAGGGCTAGCGGGGAAGAGACCCAGTACTTC. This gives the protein CASSRASGEETQYF.

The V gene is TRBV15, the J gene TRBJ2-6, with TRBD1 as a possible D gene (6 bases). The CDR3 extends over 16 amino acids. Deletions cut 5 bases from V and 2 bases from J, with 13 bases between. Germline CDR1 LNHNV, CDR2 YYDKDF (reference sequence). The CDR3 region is CATSGLQGTGANVLTF. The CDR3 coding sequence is TGTGCCACCAGCGGATTACAGGGCACTGGGGCCAACGTCCTGACTTTC.

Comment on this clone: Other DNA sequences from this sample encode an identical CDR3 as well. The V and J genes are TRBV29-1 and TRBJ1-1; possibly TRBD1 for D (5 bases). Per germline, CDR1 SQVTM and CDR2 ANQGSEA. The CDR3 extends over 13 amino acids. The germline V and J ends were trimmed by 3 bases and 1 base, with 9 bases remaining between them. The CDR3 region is CSVEGQANTEAFF. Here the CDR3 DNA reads TGCAGCGTTGAGGGGCAGGCGAACACTGAAGCTTTCTTT.

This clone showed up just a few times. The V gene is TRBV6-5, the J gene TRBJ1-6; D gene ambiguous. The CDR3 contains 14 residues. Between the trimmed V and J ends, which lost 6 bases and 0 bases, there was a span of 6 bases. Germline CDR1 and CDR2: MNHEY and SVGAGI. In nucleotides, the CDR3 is TGTGCCAGCAGCGGGCGCTCCTATAATTCACCCCTCCACTTT. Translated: CASSGRSYNSPLHF.

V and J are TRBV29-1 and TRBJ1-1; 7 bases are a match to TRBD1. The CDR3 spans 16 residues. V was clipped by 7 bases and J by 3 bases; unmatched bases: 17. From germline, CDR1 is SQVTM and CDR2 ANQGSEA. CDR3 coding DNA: TGCAGCGCCTTTATGGGGGACAGCAGGGGGGACACTGAAGCTTTCTTT. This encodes CSAFMGDSRGDTEAFF.